The 18 T cell receptor beta chains below all came from one sample that was sequenced in a study of CD8 T cells in ankylosing spondylitis. Study results and caveats: Seemingly distinctive of ankylosing spondylitis blood was a TCR beta motif formed by eight highly homologous variants.

TCRdb recomputed calls from the 5' RACE reads with MiXCR, one row per CDR3 protein. In the table there are about 130,000 distinct CDR3 sequences, under 20% of which are singletons. These receptors have no identified antigens. Sequenced input: blood, either unsorted or a sorted T cell fraction (not recorded which). The receptors shown here come from a male donor with ankylosing spondylitis.

This sequence joins TRBV27 and TRBJ2-7, with TRBD2 as a possible D gene (6 bases). This CDR3 contains 12 residues. CDR1 MNHEY and CDR2 SMNVEV come from the germline V gene (reference sequence). V gave up 2 bases and J gave up 9 bases, with 11 bases separating them. In DNA, the CDR3 is TGTGCCAGCAGTTTACCGGGAGCTGTGCAGTACTTC. Translated: CASSLPGAVQYF.

This clonotype was detected a few times. V and J are TRBV4-2 and TRBJ2-7, with D perhaps matching TRBD2 (5 bases). The length of the CDR3 is 14 residues. Trimming took off 1 base at V and 0 bases at J, with 7 bases between the two ends. The germline CDR1 and CDR2 sequences are LGHNA and YNFKEQ. In DNA form, the CDR3 reads TGTGCCAGCAGCCAAGCGGCGGGCTCCTACGAGCAGTACTTC. Protein sequence: CASSQAAGSYEQYF.

The rearrangement joins TRBV7-3 to TRBJ2-7, with a weak D call TRBD2 (5 bases). With 0 bases removed from V and 9 bases from J, the gap between germline ends came to 15 bases. The CDR3 has 14 amino acids. The V gene's germline CDR1 is SGHTA and CDR2 FQGTGA. The CDR3 loop reads CASSLTGRGSAQYF. Here the CDR3 DNA reads TGTGCCAGCAGCTTAACAGGGCGAGGGTCGGCGCAGTACTTC.

The V gene is TRBV27, the J gene TRBJ2-1; D perhaps matches TRBD2 (6 bases). V gave up 5 bases and J gave up 7 bases, with 18 bases separating them. This CDR3 region has 15 residues. Germline loops: CDR1 MNHEY, CDR2 SMNVEV (reference sequence). The CDR3 loop is CASSLREIDLNEQFF. The CDR3 DNA sequence: TGTGCCAGCAGTCTTCGGGAGATCGATTTGAATGAGCAGTTCTTC.

This clonotype was observed a few times. This chain joins TRBV9 and TRBJ1-5; D is undetermined. The CDR3 extends over 14 amino acids. Trimming took off 2 bases at V and 1 base at J, with 7 bases between the two ends. Germline values: CDR1 SGDLS, CDR2 YYNGEE. CDR3 nucleotides: TGTGCCAGCAGCGTGGCGGGGAGCAATCAGCCCCAGCATTTT. Encoded protein: CASSVAGSNQPQHF.

This clonotype was counted at least ten times. The rearrangement uses TRBV28 and TRBJ2-1, with TRBD2 matching 13 bases. Trimming at V came to 6 bases and at J to 8 bases, leaving 1 base not matched to a gene. The CDR3 consists of 13 residues. CDR1 MDHEN and CDR2 SYDVKM come from the germline V gene. In nucleotides, the CDR3 is TGTGCCAGCAGAACTAGCGGGAGGGATGAGCAGTTCTTC. It yields the protein CASRTSGRDEQFF. Combining the CDR3 with reference TRBV28 and TRBJ2-1 gives the whole variable domain DVKVTQSSRYLVKRTGEKVFLECVQDMDHENMFWYRQDPGLGLRLIYFSYDVKMKEKGDIPEGYSVSREKKERFSLILESASTNQTSMYLCASRTSGRDEQFFGPGTRLTVL.

V usage is TRBV29-1 and J usage is TRBJ2-5, with D uncertain. V lost 0 bases, J lost 5 bases, and 7 bases lay in between. In germline, CDR1 is SQVTM, CDR2 ANQGSEA. The CDR3 spans 12 residues. Here the CDR3 DNA reads TGCAGCGTTGAAGATCGTGGGGAGACCCAGTACTTC. Translating it yields CSVEDRGETQYF.

The chain has TRBV28 and TRBJ2-3; possible D gene TRBD1, 5 bases. Germline V gene lookup returns CDR1 MDHEN and CDR2 SYDVKM. The V and J ends lost 1 base and 3 bases respectively, with 8 bases between them. The CDR3 has 14 amino acids. The CDR3 protein is CASSLSYRTDTQYF. The DNA for the CDR3 is TGTGCCAGCAGTTTATCCTACAGGACAGATACGCAGTATTTT.

The genes are TRBV4-2 and TRBJ2-1, with D unclear. The length of the CDR3 is 16 residues. Germline-derived CDR1 and CDR2 are LGHNA and YNFKEQ. Trimming stripped 0 bases from V and 3 bases from J, with 12 bases between. This CDR3 is CASSQELRYIYNEQFF. The CDR3 DNA follows: TGTGCCAGCAGCCAAGAACTCAGGTATATCTACAATGAGCAGTTCTTC.

This clonotype was picked up many times. The J gene is TRBJ1-2, the V gene TRBV6-2 or TRBV6-3; a weak D match, TRBD1 (5 bases). Germline V gene sequence: CDR1 MNHEY, CDR2 SVGEGT. There are 14 residues in the CDR3. Trimming pared 5 bases from V and 7 bases from J, leaving 17 bases between. This CDR3 is CASSNYDSSLGYTF. CDR3 coding DNA: TGTGCCAGCAGTAACTACGACAGTTCCCTTGGCTACACCTTC.

The rearrangement links TRBV9 to TRBJ2-7, with D perhaps TRBD1 (6 bases). The CDR3 contains 15 residues. Trimming stripped 0 bases from V and 0 bases from J, with 10 bases between. Germline V gene sequence: CDR1 SGDLS, CDR2 YYNGEE. The CDR3: CASSVGTGSSYEQYF. DNA of the CDR3: TGTGCCAGCAGCGTAGGAACAGGGAGCTCCTACGAGCAGTACTTC. Looking up the rest from reference TRBV9 and TRBJ2-7 gives the full variable domain: DSGVTQTPKHLITATGQRVTLRCSPRSGDLSVYWYQQSLDQGLQFLIQYYNGEERAKGNILERFSAQQFPDLHSELNLSSLELGDSALYFCASSVGTGSSYEQYFGPGTRLTVT.

This clonotype has just a few counts. The genes are TRBV7-2 and TRBJ1-1, with unresolved D. V lost 5 bases to trimming and J lost 0 bases, with 13 bases between them. Germline CDR1 and CDR2: SGHTA and FQGNSA. The CDR3 is 15 residues long. CDR3 sequence: CASSPSRGLNTEAFF. CDR3 sequence (DNA): TGTGCCAGCAGCCCATCACGGGGTCTGAACACTGAAGCTTTCTTT.

The CDR3: CASSHSVGELFF. CDR3 coding DNA: TGTGCCAGCAGCCACTCGGTCGGGGAGCTGTTTTTT. The J gene is TRBJ2-2, the V gene TRBV11-3, with D uncertain. Germline V gene lookup returns CDR1 SGHNT and CDR2 YENEEA. Trimming cost V 5 bases and J 7 bases, with 8 bases left between them. The CDR3 has 12 amino acids.

The rearrangement uses TRBV2 and TRBJ2-5; TRBD2 might be the D (5 bases). CDR3 size: 13 residues. Trimming cost V 8 bases and J 1 base, with 11 bases left between them. From germline, CDR1 is SNHLY and CDR2 FYNNEI. Here the CDR3 reads CASLAGIQETQYF. The CDR3 bases are TGTGCCAGCCTTGCGGGTATCCAAGAGACCCAGTACTTC.

This clonotype has more than one count but fewer than ten. The chain combines TRBV7-9 with TRBJ2-7; a possible D gene is TRBD1 (6 bases). The germline V and J ends were trimmed by 0 bases and 4 bases, with 13 bases remaining between them. The V gene's germline CDR1 is SEHNR and CDR2 FQNEAQ (reference sequence). The CDR3 extends over 15 amino acids. CDR3 protein: CASSLAQGMRYEQYF. CDR3 DNA: TGTGCCAGCAGCTTAGCGCAGGGGATGAGGTACGAGCAGTACTTC.

The V call is TRBV6-2 or TRBV6-3, the J call TRBJ1-5, with unresolved D. The germline V gene encodes CDR1 MNHEY and CDR2 SVGEGT. V gave up 5 bases and J gave up 9 bases, with 14 bases separating them. The CDR3 runs to 13 residues. The CDR3 nucleotides read TGTGCCAGCAGTGAGCCGGGGTGGGGGCCCCAGCATTTT. The encoded protein is CASSEPGWGPQHF.

A few counts support this clonotype. The CDR3 loop reads CASSLLGVEQFF. CDR3 in DNA: TGTGCCAGCAGCTTGCTAGGGGTTGAGCAGTTCTTC. This rearrangement joins TRBV5-6 to TRBJ2-1, with D possibly being TRBD1 (5 bases). The CDR3 contains 12 residues. Per germline, CDR1 SGHDT and CDR2 YYEEEE. V dropped 1 base and J dropped 9 bases, with 8 bases sitting between them.

The chain uses TRBV9 and TRBJ1-5, with D perhaps TRBD1 (6 bases). Trimming pared 4 bases from V and 3 bases from J, leaving 11 bases between. This CDR3 is 14 amino acids long. Per the germline V gene, CDR1 is SGDLS and CDR2 is YYNGEE. The CDR3 loop reads CASSPRTDNQPQHF. In nucleotides, the CDR3 is TGTGCCAGCAGCCCACGGACAGACAATCAGCCCCAGCATTTT.